This T cell receptor (beta chain) was identified during a study of cytomegalovirus exposure and HLA in healthy donors. At the level of the study: A previous analysis identified around 120 million unique TCR beta sequences derived from 180 million or so T cells. Study-wide results and limits: Fewer N-insertions than the roughly 670-donor mean were reportedly shown by an Asian-associated ancestry cluster in a later analysis. Association of a missense DCLRE1C variant with TCR beta V- and J-gene trimming was reported in a later analysis. Fewer than 200 TCR beta chains were listed as cytomegalovirus-associated.

The PCR made use of 60 Vbeta and 13 Jbeta primers. Measured with immunoSEQ multiplex PCR; TCRdb has only the in-frame clones, and not every one. The sample includes some 200,000 clones, 60% to 80% of them seen just once. Germline CDR1 reads SGHRS; CDR2 reads YFSETQ. The ends were cut back, 1 base at V and 4 bases at J, with 11 bases in the middle. The CDR3 runs 15 residues. On this clone: Its target is not known.

Specimen: PBMCs. This sequence was found in a woman in her twenties or thirties in good health and CMV-seronegative. J is TRBJ2-2 and V is TRBV5-1, with D uncertain. CDR3 sequence (DNA): TGCGCCAGCAGCTTGTTAGATCGCGGCACCGGGGAGCTGTTTTTT. This gives the protein CASSLLDRGTGELFF.